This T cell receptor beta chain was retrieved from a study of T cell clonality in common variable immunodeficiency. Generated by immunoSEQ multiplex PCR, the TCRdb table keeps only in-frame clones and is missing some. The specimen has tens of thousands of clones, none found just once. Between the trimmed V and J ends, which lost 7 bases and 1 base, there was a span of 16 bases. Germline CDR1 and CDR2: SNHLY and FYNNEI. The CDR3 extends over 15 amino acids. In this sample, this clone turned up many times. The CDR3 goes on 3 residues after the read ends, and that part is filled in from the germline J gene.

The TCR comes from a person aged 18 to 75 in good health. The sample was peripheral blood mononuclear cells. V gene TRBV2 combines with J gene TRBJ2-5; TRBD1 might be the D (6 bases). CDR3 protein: CASKVWGPLQETQYF. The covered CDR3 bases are TGTGCCAGCAAGGTCTGGGGGCCCCTCCAAGAGACC.